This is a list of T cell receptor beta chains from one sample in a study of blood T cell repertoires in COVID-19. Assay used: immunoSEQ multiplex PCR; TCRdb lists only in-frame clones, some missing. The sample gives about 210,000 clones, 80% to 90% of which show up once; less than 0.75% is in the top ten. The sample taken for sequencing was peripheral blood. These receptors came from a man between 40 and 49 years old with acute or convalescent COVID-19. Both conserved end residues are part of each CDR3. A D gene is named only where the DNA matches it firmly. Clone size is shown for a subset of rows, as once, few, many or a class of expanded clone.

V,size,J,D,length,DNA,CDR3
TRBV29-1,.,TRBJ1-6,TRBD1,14,TGCAGCGCCAAGGGACAGGACTATAATTCACCCCTCCACTTT,CSAKGQDYNSPLHF
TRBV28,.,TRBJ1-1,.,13,TGTGCCAGCAGTTTGGGGGGGACCTATGAAGCTTTCTTT,CASSLGGTYEAFF
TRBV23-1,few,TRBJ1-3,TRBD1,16,TGCGCCAGCAGTCAACGGCAGGGGGCCTCGGGAAACACCATATATTTT,CASSQRQGASGNTIYF
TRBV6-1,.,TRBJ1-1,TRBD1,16,TGTGCCAGCAGTGAAGTATCGTCCAGGGGGTATACTGAAGCTTTCTTT,CASSEVSSRGYTEAFF
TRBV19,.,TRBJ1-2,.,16,TGTGCCAGTAGTATAGTAGGAGGGGCAGACTTCTATGGCTACACCTTC,CASSIVGGADFYGYTF
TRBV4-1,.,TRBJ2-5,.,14,TGCGCCAGCAGCCAGCCGGGGTACCAAGAGACCCAGTACTTC,CASSQPGYQETQYF
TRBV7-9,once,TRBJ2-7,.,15,TGTGCCAGCAGCTCCAGAGCTAGCGCCTCCTACGAGCAGTACTTC,CASSSRASASYEQYF
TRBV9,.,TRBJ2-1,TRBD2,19,TGTGCCAGCAGCGAACCACTAGCGGGGGGGACCAGCTCCTACAATGAGCAGTTCTTC,CASSEPLAGGTSSYNEQFF
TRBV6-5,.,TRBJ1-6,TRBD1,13,TGTGCCTGCCGGGACAGCAATAATTCACCCCTCCACTTT,CACRDSNNSPLHF
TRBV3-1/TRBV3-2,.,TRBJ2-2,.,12,TGTGCCGCGGGGCCGAGCACCGGGGAGCTGTTTTTT,CAAGPSTGELFF
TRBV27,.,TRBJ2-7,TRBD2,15,TGTGCCAGCAGTTTATTAAGGGACTATTCCTCCGAGCAGTACTTC,CASSLLRDYSSEQYF